The rows below give T cell receptor beta chains drawn from one sample of a study of human T cells and chemical hapten exposure. TCRdb reprocessed the RACE reads with MiXCR, giving one entry per CDR3 protein. Here the sample spans fewer than 150,000 distinct CDR3 sequences, about an eighth being singletons. The source was whole blood, collected in connection with sensitization to the hapten diphenylcyclopropenone (DPC). All receptors derive from a woman between 50 and 59 years old with alopecia areata. Some clones in this sample may be carry-over from other donors' samples. CDR3s include the opening cysteine and the closing phenylalanine or tryptophan. The order of the fields is V gene, J gene, D gene, clone size, CDR3 DNA, CDR3 protein. D genes are given only for firm matches. Expanded clones are given a class, and other clones once, few, many or no size at all.

TRBV7-2,TRBJ2-3,TRBD2,few,TGTGCCAGCAGTTCACAGGGAATGCTAGCGGGAGGGCACTATTTT,CASSSQGMLAGGHYF
TRBV19,TRBJ2-6,NA,NA,TGTGCCAGTAGTATGGCAGGAAACTCCCTTAAAGGGGCCAACGTCCTGACTTTC,CASSMAGNSLKGANVLTF
TRBV28,TRBJ2-3,NA,NA,TGTGCCAGCAGTTCCCCGGGCCTCACAGATACGCAGTATTTT,CASSSPGLTDTQYF
TRBV6-5,TRBJ2-7,NA,many,TGTGCCAGCCTTCAGAAGCGGCCTTTGAACTTC,CASLQKRPLNF
TRBV7-8,TRBJ2-7,NA,NA,TGTGCCAGCAGCCTAACCGCCCGAATGGAGCAGTACTTC,CASSLTARMEQYF
TRBV29-1,TRBJ2-1,NA,NA,TGCAGCGTTGATGATGAGCAGTTCTTC,CSVDDEQFF
TRBV7-9,TRBJ2-5,TRBD2,few,TGTGCCAGCAGCGCCCTTACACCGGGACTAGCGGGAGTGGAGACCCAGTACTTC,CASSALTPGLAGVETQYF
TRBV3-1,TRBJ2-3,NA,many,TGTGCCAGCAGCCAAGATATGGGGACCAGCACAGATACGCAGTATTTT,CASSQDMGTSTDTQYF
TRBV24-1,TRBJ1-2,NA,many,TGTGCCACCAGTGATCCGAACTATGGCTACACCTTC,CATSDPNYGYTF
TRBV7-8,TRBJ2-1,TRBD2,NA,TGTGCCAGCAGCCCCAGACTAGCGGGAGGGTCCTACAATGAGCAGTTCTTC,CASSPRLAGGSYNEQFF
TRBV6-6,TRBJ2-7,TRBD2,NA,TGTGCCAGCAGTTACGGACTAGCGGGGCTGCCCAGGGAGCAGTACTTC,CASSYGLAGLPREQYF
TRBV5-1,TRBJ2-5,TRBD1,many,TGCGCCAGCAGCAGGACCGGGACAGGGTACCAAGAGACCCAGTACTTC,CASSRTGTGYQETQYF
TRBV20-1,TRBJ2-7,NA,NA,TGCAGTGCCCCTCGCGAGTCTTATCAGGGGGAGCAGTACTTC,CSAPRESYQGEQYF
TRBV28,TRBJ1-5,TRBD1,NA,TGTGCCAGCAGTTTATCAGCAGGGGGCGGAAATCAGCCCCAGCATTTT,CASSLSAGGGNQPQHF
TRBV29-1,TRBJ2-5,NA,NA,TGCAGCGCAGACGGACACCGGAAAGAGACCCAGTACTTC,CSADGHRKETQYF
TRBV19,TRBJ2-2,TRBD2,NA,TGTGCCAGTATGGGGACTAGCGGGAGGGCCGGTGCGAACACCGGGGAGCTGTTTTTT,CASMGTSGRAGANTGELFF
TRBV18,TRBJ1-6,NA,many,TGTGCCAGCTCATCCTTTCCCACAGGGCAGCCTGATTCACCCCTCCACTTT,CASSSFPTGQPDSPLHF
TRBV7-6,TRBJ2-6,NA,few,TGTGCCAGCAGCCCGGGGCCCGCTGCCTCTGGGGCCAACGTCCTGACTTTC,CASSPGPAASGANVLTF
TRBV9,TRBJ2-6,NA,few,TGTGCCAGCAGCGTTGGCCCGACTCACTCTGGGGCCAACGTCCTGATTTTC,CASSVGPTHSGANVLIF
TRBV10-2,TRBJ1-5,NA,many,TGCGCCAGCAGTGATAAATGGGGTCAGCCCCAGCATTTT,CASSDKWGQPQHF
TRBV6-6,TRBJ1-1,NA,few,TGTGCCAGCACTCGGGACGCAACTACGAACACTGAAGCTTTCTTT,CASTRDATTNTEAFF
TRBV14,TRBJ1-1,NA,NA,TGTGCCAGCAGCGGCACCTTGAACACTGAAGCTTTCTTT,CASSGTLNTEAFF
TRBV12-3/TRBV12-4,TRBJ2-4,NA,once,TGTGCCAGCACCCCGGGAGTGGGGGCCAAAAACATTCAGTACTTC,CASTPGVGAKNIQYF
TRBV7-6,TRBJ2-7,NA,many,TGTGCCAGCAGCTCTAGACCTAGCTCCTACGAGCAGTACTTC,CASSSRPSSYEQYF
TRBV14,TRBJ1-2,NA,many,TGTGCCAGCAGCCAAGAAGTGGCGCCTGGGGATGGCTACACCTTC,CASSQEVAPGDGYTF
TRBV18,TRBJ1-2,NA,few,TGTGCCAGCTCACTACCCGGGACATCCAACTATGGCTACACCTTC,CASSLPGTSNYGYTF
TRBV29-1,TRBJ2-1,NA,NA,TGCAGCGTTGAGTTCCATGAGCAGTTCTTC,CSVEFHEQFF
TRBV7-6,TRBJ1-2,NA,few,TGTGCCAGCAGCCCCCCTGGGTGGTCGGCTGGCTACACCTTC,CASSPPGWSAGYTF
TRBV29-1,TRBJ1-1,NA,NA,TGCAGCGCTGGAAACACTGAAGCTTTCTTT,CSAGNTEAFF
TRBV7-8,TRBJ2-1,TRBD2,NA,TGTGCCAGCAGCTTAGCTAGCGGGACCAACAATGAGCAGTTCTTC,CASSLASGTNNEQFF
TRBV5-6,TRBJ2-7,NA,NA,TGTGCCAGCAGCTTGTACACGCGGGGCTCCTACGAGCAGTACTTC,CASSLYTRGSYEQYF
TRBV20-1,TRBJ1-2,NA,many,TGCAGTGCTAGAGTGGACTCCGGCTACACCTTC,CSARVDSGYTF
TRBV20-1,TRBJ2-1,TRBD2,many,TGCAGTGCCCCTCATGGAGGGACAGCCGGGACTAGCGGGAGGGCCCGCTACAATGAGCAGTTCTTC,CSAPHGGTAGTSGRARYNEQFF
TRBV6-5,TRBJ2-7,TRBD2,NA,TGTGCCAGCAGGCTAGCGGGAGTCTACGAGCAGTACTTC,CASRLAGVYEQYF
TRBV20-1,TRBJ2-7,NA,many,TGCAGTGCTAGAGGGGCGGAGGGGGGCCGCCGGGAGCAGTACTTC,CSARGAEGGRREQYF
TRBV19,TRBJ2-6,NA,NA,TGTGCCAGCCAGGGGTGGGTCCCCTCTGGGGCCAACGTCCTGACTTTC,CASQGWVPSGANVLTF
TRBV27,TRBJ2-1,NA,NA,TGTGCCAGCAGTTTAGATGACGGGAGAGGGAGGTATGAGCAGTTCTTC,CASSLDDGRGRYEQFF
TRBV18,TRBJ2-1,TRBD2,few,TGTGCCAGCTCATCGTGGACTAGCGGGGGAAACAATGAGCAGTTCTTC,CASSSWTSGGNNEQFF
TRBV15,TRBJ2-7,TRBD1,NA,TGTGCCACCAGCAGAGAACAGGGGGCCACCTACGAGCAGTACTTC,CATSREQGATYEQYF
TRBV6-1,TRBJ1-2,NA,NA,TGTGCCAGCAGTGAAGCTGGGAGTTTTCTCTATGGCTACACCTTC,CASSEAGSFLYGYTF
TRBV9,TRBJ2-2,NA,many,TGTGCCAGCAGCGTAGAGTCCGGGGCGCTCGGGGGCACCGGGGAGCTGTTTTTT,CASSVESGALGGTGELFF
TRBV21-1,TRBJ1-1,NA,few,TGTGCCAGCAGCAAAGAGGGAGGGGCCAACTACATTGACACTGAAGCTTTCTTT,CASSKEGGANYIDTEAFF
TRBV4-1,TRBJ2-2,NA,few,TGCGCCAGCAGCCCCCCGTCGGGTAGTGGCACGGCCACCGGGGAGCTGTTTTTT,CASSPPSGSGTATGELFF
TRBV21-1,TRBJ2-1,NA,many,TGTGCCAGCAGCCTCGGCACAGGGGGTTTGGATGAGCAGTTCTTC,CASSLGTGGLDEQFF
TRBV9,TRBJ2-3,TRBD2,few,TGTGCCAGCAGCGTAGGACTAGCCGGGGATACGCAGTATTTT,CASSVGLAGDTQYF
TRBV19,TRBJ2-7,NA,many,TGTGCCAGTAGTTCACACCGCGGGACTTACGAGCAGTACTTC,CASSSHRGTYEQYF
TRBV3-1,TRBJ1-3,TRBD1,NA,TGTGCCAGCAGCCAACTGTGGGGACAGGGATCACGACCCTCTGGAAACACCATATATTTT,CASSQLWGQGSRPSGNTIYF
TRBV20-1,TRBJ2-1,TRBD2,many,TGCAGTGCTAGAGGTGTTGGGACTAGTAGGGACTATGAGCAGTTCTTC,CSARGVGTSRDYEQFF
TRBV3-1,TRBJ1-2,NA,NA,TGTGCCAGCAGCCAAGTGGATCACTATGGCTACACCTTC,CASSQVDHYGYTF
TRBV7-2,TRBJ1-5,TRBD1,few,TGTGCCAGCAGCTTTTGGCAGGGGGGCAATCAGCCCCAGCATTTT,CASSFWQGGNQPQHF
TRBV5-4,TRBJ1-1,TRBD1,few,TGTGCCAGCAGCGTGGACAGGGGGCCTCCTATGAACACTGAAGCTTTCTTT,CASSVDRGPPMNTEAFF
TRBV10-1,TRBJ2-1,TRBD2,few,TGCGCCAGCAGTGAGAATCGGCGGGGGGGCTCCTACAATGAGCAGTTCTTC,CASSENRRGGSYNEQFF
TRBV2,TRBJ1-5,TRBD1,many,TGTGCCAGCAGTGATGGGACAGGGGGCGATCAGCCCCAGCATTTT,CASSDGTGGDQPQHF